A selection of T cell receptor beta chains follows, all from one sample in a study of blood T cell repertoires in COVID-19. Data came from immunoSEQ multiplex PCR; TCRdb stores just in-frame clones and leaves some out. The sample lists about 310,000 clones, just under 90% occurring once. What was sequenced was PBMCs or T cells enriched from blood (not recorded which). Receptors originate from a woman aged 30 to 39 who had recovered from COVID-19. The CDR3 runs from the conserved cysteine through the conserved F or W. The D gene is left open where the match is weak. The size entry is marked missing in some rows and otherwise reads once, few, many or a size class.

v_call: TRBV5-1
clone_size: -
d_call: TRBD1
j_call: TRBJ1-1
cdr3_aa: CASSKIRQGFTEAFF
cdr3_nt: TGCGCCAGCAGTAAAATTAGACAGGGATTTACTGAAGCTTTCTTT

v_call: TRBV28
clone_size: few
d_call: TRBD1
j_call: TRBJ1-2
cdr3_aa: CASRSTGQGAYDYGYTF
cdr3_nt: TGTGCCAGCAGATCTACGGGACAGGGGGCGTACGACTATGGCTACACCTTC

v_call: TRBV6-6
clone_size: -
d_call: TRBD2
j_call: TRBJ2-7
cdr3_aa: CASSSRLAGAYEQYF
cdr3_nt: TGTGCCAGCAGTTCCCGACTAGCGGGGGCCTACGAGCAGTACTTC

v_call: TRBV18
clone_size: -
d_call: TRBD1
j_call: TRBJ1-2
cdr3_aa: CASSPDREPLNPANYGYTF
cdr3_nt: TGTGCCAGCTCACCGGACAGGGAACCCCTAAACCCCGCTAACTATGGCTACACCTTC

v_call: TRBV6-5
clone_size: -
d_call: -
j_call: TRBJ2-1
cdr3_aa: CASSLLDLNEQFF
cdr3_nt: TGTGCCAGCAGTTTACTAGATCTCAATGAGCAGTTCTTC

v_call: TRBV11-2
clone_size: -
d_call: TRBD1
j_call: TRBJ1-2
cdr3_aa: CASSGTGGGYTF
cdr3_nt: TGTGCCAGCAGCGGGACAGGGGGCGGCTACACCTTC

v_call: TRBV7-9
clone_size: -
d_call: TRBD1
j_call: TRBJ1-6
cdr3_aa: CASSFQTGGWNSPLHF
cdr3_nt: TGTGCCAGCAGCTTTCAGACAGGGGGCTGGAATTCACCCCTCCACTTT

v_call: TRBV27
clone_size: -
d_call: -
j_call: TRBJ2-7
cdr3_aa: CASSDWSAPYEQYF
cdr3_nt: TGTGCCAGCAGCGACTGGAGCGCTCCTTACGAGCAGTACTTC

v_call: TRBV5-4
clone_size: -
d_call: -
j_call: TRBJ1-1
cdr3_aa: CASITRGGGMNTEAFF
cdr3_nt: TGTGCCAGCATCACAAGGGGGGGAGGTATGAACACTGAAGCTTTCTTT

v_call: TRBV28
clone_size: -
d_call: TRBD1
j_call: TRBJ1-4
cdr3_aa: CASSSGQGKGEKLFF
cdr3_nt: TGTGCCAGCAGTTCTGGACAGGGTAAAGGTGAAAAACTGTTTTTT

v_call: TRBV27
clone_size: -
d_call: -
j_call: TRBJ2-1
cdr3_aa: CASSLRLVAYEQFF
cdr3_nt: TGTGCCAGCAGCCTACGCCTGGTAGCCTATGAGCAGTTCTTC

v_call: TRBV27
clone_size: once
d_call: TRBD2
j_call: TRBJ2-1
cdr3_aa: CASSPTAPSGRLNNEQFF
cdr3_nt: TGTGCCAGCAGCCCCACCGCTCCTAGCGGGAGGCTCAACAATGAGCAGTTCTTC

v_call: TRBV6-5
clone_size: -
d_call: -
j_call: TRBJ2-7
cdr3_aa: CASSLNRAYEQYF
cdr3_nt: TGTGCCAGCAGTTTAAACAGGGCCTACGAGCAGTACTTC

v_call: TRBV7-9
clone_size: -
d_call: TRBD2
j_call: TRBJ2-7
cdr3_aa: CASSLGAGGLALTYEQYF
cdr3_nt: TGTGCCAGCAGCTTAGGTGCGGGGGGACTAGCGCTAACCTACGAGCAGTACTTC

v_call: TRBV5-1
clone_size: -
d_call: TRBD2
j_call: TRBJ2-3
cdr3_aa: CASSLVPGAGVLDSTDTQYF
cdr3_nt: TGCGCCAGCAGCTTGGTTCCTGGGGCGGGAGTTCTGGATAGCACAGATACGCAGTATTTT

v_call: TRBV3-1/TRBV3-2
clone_size: -
d_call: TRBD1
j_call: TRBJ1-5
cdr3_aa: CASSQDTGDQPQHF
cdr3_nt: TGTGCCAGCAGCCAAGATACAGGGGACCAGCCCCAGCATTTT

v_call: TRBV6-1
clone_size: once
d_call: TRBD2
j_call: TRBJ2-1
cdr3_aa: CASSEVLAGPYNEQFF
cdr3_nt: TGTGCCAGCAGTGAAGTGCTAGCGGGACCCTACAATGAGCAGTTCTTC

v_call: TRBV7-9
clone_size: -
d_call: TRBD2
j_call: TRBJ2-3
cdr3_aa: CASSLKMLAESTDTQYF
cdr3_nt: TGTGCCAGCAGCTTAAAGATGCTAGCGGAAAGCACAGATACGCAGTATTTT

v_call: TRBV18
clone_size: -
d_call: TRBD1
j_call: TRBJ1-1
cdr3_aa: CASSVGQGQEAFF
cdr3_nt: TGTGCCAGCTCAGTGGGACAGGGCCAAGAAGCTTTCTTT

v_call: TRBV11-2
clone_size: -
d_call: -
j_call: TRBJ1-4
cdr3_aa: CASSSSGARNEKLFF
cdr3_nt: TGTGCCAGCAGCTCAAGCGGGGCCCGAAATGAAAAACTGTTTTTT

v_call: TRBV19
clone_size: -
d_call: -
j_call: TRBJ1-4
cdr3_aa: CASKAAGPTNEKLFF
cdr3_nt: TGTGCCAGTAAGGCGGCGGGGCCAACTAATGAAAAACTGTTTTTT

v_call: TRBV7-9
clone_size: -
d_call: -
j_call: TRBJ1-3
cdr3_aa: CASSLLHDGEGNTIYF
cdr3_nt: TGTGCCAGCAGCTTACTCCACGATGGGGAGGGAAACACCATATATTTT

v_call: TRBV4-3
clone_size: -
d_call: TRBD2
j_call: TRBJ2-1
cdr3_aa: CASSQVWGREGPYNEQFF
cdr3_nt: TGCGCCAGCAGCCAAGTTTGGGGGCGGGAGGGCCCCTACAATGAGCAGTTCTTC

v_call: TRBV5-4
clone_size: -
d_call: TRBD1
j_call: TRBJ1-3
cdr3_aa: CASSLRTGAGNTIYF
cdr3_nt: TGTGCCAGCAGCTTGAGGACAGGGGCTGGAAACACCATATATTTT

v_call: TRBV28
clone_size: -
d_call: TRBD1
j_call: TRBJ2-6
cdr3_aa: CASSFIWTGGSGANVLTF
cdr3_nt: TGTGCCAGCAGTTTTATCTGGACAGGGGGCTCTGGGGCCAACGTCCTGACTTTC

v_call: TRBV25-1
clone_size: -
d_call: TRBD1
j_call: TRBJ1-2
cdr3_aa: CASSAFSDRGYGYTF
cdr3_nt: TGTGCCAGCAGTGCATTCTCCGACAGGGGGTATGGCTACACCTTC

v_call: TRBV9
clone_size: once
d_call: -
j_call: TRBJ1-1
cdr3_aa: CASSPSGGPDTEAFF
cdr3_nt: TGTGCCAGCAGCCCCTCGGGGGGGCCGGACACTGAAGCTTTCTTT

v_call: TRBV30
clone_size: -
d_call: TRBD1
j_call: TRBJ1-6
cdr3_aa: CAWSAGQGLSPLHF
cdr3_nt: TGTGCCTGGAGTGCTGGACAGGGACTGTCACCCCTCCACTTT

v_call: TRBV5-1
clone_size: -
d_call: -
j_call: TRBJ2-3
cdr3_aa: CASSLGATSSDTQYF
cdr3_nt: TGCGCCAGCAGCTTAGGGGCGACGAGTTCAGATACGCAGTATTTT

v_call: TRBV4-1
clone_size: -
d_call: -
j_call: TRBJ2-7
cdr3_aa: CASSQDRYEQYF
cdr3_nt: TGCGCCAGCAGCCAAGATAGATACGAGCAGTACTTC

v_call: TRBV29-1
clone_size: -
d_call: TRBD1
j_call: TRBJ1-1
cdr3_aa: CSASTGGNTEAFF
cdr3_nt: TGCAGCGCCTCGACAGGGGGAAACACTGAAGCTTTCTTT

v_call: TRBV9
clone_size: -
d_call: TRBD1
j_call: TRBJ1-3
cdr3_aa: CASSTPGGSGNTIYF
cdr3_nt: TGTGCCAGCAGCACTCCAGGGGGCTCTGGAAACACCATATATTTT

v_call: TRBV7-2
clone_size: -
d_call: -
j_call: TRBJ2-1
cdr3_aa: CASSPLLIYNEQFF
cdr3_nt: TGTGCCAGCAGCCCCCTTCTTATCTACAATGAGCAGTTCTTC

v_call: TRBV5-1
clone_size: once
d_call: -
j_call: TRBJ1-1
cdr3_aa: CALQRDGGRLVSEAFF
cdr3_nt: TGCGCCTTACAACGGGACGGGGGAAGATTGGTGTCTGAAGCTTTCTTT

v_call: TRBV7-6
clone_size: -
d_call: -
j_call: TRBJ2-7
cdr3_aa: CASSTPAAGQRYEQYF
cdr3_nt: TGTGCCAGCAGCACCCCGGCGGCGGGACAGCGCTACGAGCAGTACTTC

v_call: TRBV19
clone_size: -
d_call: TRBD2
j_call: TRBJ2-1
cdr3_aa: CASSHARTSFGPNEQFF
cdr3_nt: TGTGCCAGTAGCCACGCCAGGACTAGCTTCGGCCCCAATGAGCAGTTCTTC

v_call: TRBV7-9
clone_size: -
d_call: -
j_call: TRBJ1-3
cdr3_aa: CASSRQSSGNTIYF
cdr3_nt: TGTGCCAGCAGCCGACAGAGCTCTGGAAACACCATATATTTT

v_call: TRBV27
clone_size: -
d_call: -
j_call: TRBJ1-2
cdr3_aa: CASSLLGGQGGYTF
cdr3_nt: TGTGCCAGCAGTTTATTGGGGGGGCAGGGGGGCTACACCTTC

v_call: TRBV7-9
clone_size: -
d_call: TRBD2
j_call: TRBJ2-5
cdr3_aa: CASSPRRLAVQETQYF
cdr3_nt: TGTGCCAGCAGCCCTCGTCGACTAGCGGTCCAAGAGACCCAGTACTTC

v_call: TRBV7-2
clone_size: -
d_call: -
j_call: TRBJ1-5
cdr3_aa: CASSLIGKNQPQHF
cdr3_nt: TGTGCCAGCAGCTTAATCGGTAAAAATCAGCCCCAGCATTTT

v_call: TRBV6-5
clone_size: -
d_call: TRBD1
j_call: TRBJ1-5
cdr3_aa: CASSLGQVDQPQHF
cdr3_nt: TGTGCCAGCAGTTTGGGACAGGTGGATCAGCCCCAGCATTTT

v_call: TRBV27
clone_size: -
d_call: TRBD2
j_call: TRBJ2-1
cdr3_aa: CASSLIAGVYRGEQFF
cdr3_nt: TGTGCCAGCAGTTTGATAGCGGGAGTTTATCGTGGTGAGCAGTTCTTC

v_call: TRBV6-5
clone_size: -
d_call: TRBD2
j_call: TRBJ2-7
cdr3_aa: CASRIGLAGTYEQYF
cdr3_nt: TGTGCCAGCCGGATTGGGCTAGCGGGAACCTACGAGCAGTACTTC

v_call: TRBV5-1
clone_size: -
d_call: TRBD2
j_call: TRBJ2-1
cdr3_aa: CASSPRLVREGREQFF
cdr3_nt: TGCGCCAGCAGCCCCCGACTGGTGCGGGAGGGCCGGGAGCAGTTCTTC